This passage covers 6 T cell receptor beta chains from one sample sequenced in a study of cytomegalovirus exposure and HLA in healthy donors. Use of 60 Vbeta and 13 Jbeta primers characterized the PCR. Data came from immunoSEQ multiplex PCR; TCRdb stores just in-frame clones and leaves some out. The sample lists about 120,000 clones, about four fifths occurring once. The sequenced material came from PBMCs. These receptors all stem from a woman under 30 in good health and CMV-seronegative.

This clone was counted a few times. The chain recombines TRBV6-5 with TRBJ2-7, with 9 positions matching TRBD1. The V and J ends lost 6 bases and 2 bases, in that order; junction bases with no gene match: 8. CDR1 is MNHEY, CDR2 SVGAGI, per germline. This CDR3 is 15 amino acids long. CDR3 DNA sequence: TGTGCCAGCAGCCCCGGGACAGGGATCCCCTACGAGCAGTACTTC. Protein: CASSPGTGIPYEQYF.

The V gene is TRBV5-1, the J gene TRBJ2-4, with D unresolved. This CDR3 comprises 14 residues. The V and J ends lost 0 bases and 4 bases respectively, with 8 bases between them. Germline-derived CDR1 and CDR2 are SGHRS and YFSETQ. CDR3 in amino acids: CASSLDNWKNIQYF. CDR3 bases: TGCGCCAGCAGCTTGGACAATTGGAAAAACATTCAGTACTTC.

The CDR3 loop reads CASSSRGGFGTEAFF. CDR3 DNA: TGTGCCAGCAGCTCAAGAGGGGGATTCGGCACTGAAGCTTTCTTT. The chain is built from TRBV7-2 and TRBJ1-1; tentative D call: TRBD1 (6 bases). Germline V gene lookup returns CDR1 SGHTA and CDR2 FQGNSA. The CDR3 is 15 residues long. V lost 4 bases, J lost 4 bases, and 16 bases lay in between.

The rearrangement uses TRBV19 and TRBJ1-2; 9 bases fit TRBD1. Germline V gene lookup returns CDR1 LNHDA and CDR2 SQIVND (reference sequence). CDR3 length: 16 residues. The trim removed 10 bases at V and 1 base at J, leaving 13 bases unmatched. CDR3 DNA: TGTGCCACGCTCAGGGGGGGACAGGGATTTAACTATGGCTACACCTTC. It specifies CATLRGGQGFNYGYTF.

CDR3 sequence (DNA): TGTGCCAGCAGCTTCCATCCTCGCGGGAGTTACAATGAGCAGTTCTTC. It yields the protein CASSFHPRGSYNEQFF. The chain has TRBV7-6 and TRBJ2-1, with TRBD2 matching over 7 bases. The CDR3 consists of 16 residues. J gave up 4 bases and V 3 bases, and 9 bases lay outside the gene matches. CDR1 and CDR2 from the germline V gene are SGHVS and FNYEAQ.

This chain joins TRBV6-5 and TRBJ2-3; a weak D match, TRBD2 (5 bases). The germline V gene encodes CDR1 MNHEY and CDR2 SVGAGI. Trimming took off 5 bases at V and 8 bases at J, with 11 bases between the two ends. This CDR3 has 12 residues. The CDR3 coding sequence is TGTGCCAGCAGTAGAGTAGAGGGTACGCAGTATTTT. Its protein product is CASSRVEGTQYF.